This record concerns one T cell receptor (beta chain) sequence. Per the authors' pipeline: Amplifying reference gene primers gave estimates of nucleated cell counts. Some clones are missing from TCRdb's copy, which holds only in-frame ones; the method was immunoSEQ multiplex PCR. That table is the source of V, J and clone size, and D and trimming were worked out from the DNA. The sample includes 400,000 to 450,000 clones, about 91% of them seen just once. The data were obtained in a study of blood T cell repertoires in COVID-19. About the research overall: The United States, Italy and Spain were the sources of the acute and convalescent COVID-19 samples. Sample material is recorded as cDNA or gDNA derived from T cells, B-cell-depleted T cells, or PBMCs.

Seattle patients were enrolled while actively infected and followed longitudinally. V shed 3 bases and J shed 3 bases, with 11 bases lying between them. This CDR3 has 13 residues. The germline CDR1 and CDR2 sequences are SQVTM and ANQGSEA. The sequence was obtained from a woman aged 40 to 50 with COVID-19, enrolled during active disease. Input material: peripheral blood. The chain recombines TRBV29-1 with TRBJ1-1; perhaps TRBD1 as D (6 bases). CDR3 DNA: TGCAGCGTTGACGGTAACAGGGACACTGAAGCTTTCTTT. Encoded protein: CSVDGNRDTEAFF.